The table lists the clone carrying this TCR beta chain with a few counts. The target antigen is unknown. The data belong to a study of identifying expanded T cells in peripheral blood. Notes on the study in general: Differentially abundant clones: 1 to 1.5 between replicates, about 17 at two to three weeks, less than 20 at four. Two-week clone count variance significantly increased as total template count grew.

Healthy donors had no documented immune events, such as infections, while sampled. The CDR3 spans 15 residues. Trimming left V 1 base short and J 0 bases short, with 8 bases between. The germline V gene encodes CDR1 SGHRS and CDR2 YFSETQ. Libraries were prepared by immunoSEQ multiplex PCR; TCRdb keeps only in-frame clonotypes and omits some of them. The profile shows some 72,000 clones, roughly 90% of them singletons. The rearrangement uses TRBV5-1 and TRBJ1-3; D call uncertain. The sample taken for sequencing was blood. This clonotype was sampled from a person aged 18 to 70 in good health. The DNA for the CDR3 is TGCGCCAGCAGCTTGTCCGGTAGCTCTGGAAACACCATATATTTT. It codes for CASSLSGSSGNTIYF.